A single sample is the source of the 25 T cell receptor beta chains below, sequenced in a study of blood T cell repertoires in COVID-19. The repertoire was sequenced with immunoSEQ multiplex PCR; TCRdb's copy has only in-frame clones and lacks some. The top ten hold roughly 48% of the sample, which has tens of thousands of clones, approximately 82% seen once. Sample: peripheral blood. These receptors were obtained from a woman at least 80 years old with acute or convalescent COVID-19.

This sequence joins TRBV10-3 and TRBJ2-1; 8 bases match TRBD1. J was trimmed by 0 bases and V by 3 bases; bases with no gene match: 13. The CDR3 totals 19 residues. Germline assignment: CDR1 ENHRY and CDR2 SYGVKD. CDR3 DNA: TGTGCCATCAGTGACTCCGGACAGGGATCCTTTAGCTCCTACAATGAGCAGTTCTTC. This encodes CAISDSGQGSFSSYNEQFF.

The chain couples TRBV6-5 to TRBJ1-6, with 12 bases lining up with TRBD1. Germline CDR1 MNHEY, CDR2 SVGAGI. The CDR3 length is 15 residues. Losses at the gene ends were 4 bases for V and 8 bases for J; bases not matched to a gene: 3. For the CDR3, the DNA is TGTGCCAGCAGTTGGGACAGGGGGCAAGATTCACCCCTCCACTTT. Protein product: CASSWDRGQDSPLHF.

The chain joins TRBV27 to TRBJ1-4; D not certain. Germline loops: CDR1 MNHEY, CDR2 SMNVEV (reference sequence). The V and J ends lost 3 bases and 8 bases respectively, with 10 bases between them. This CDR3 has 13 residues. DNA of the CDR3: TGTGCCAGCAGTTTGCGGTCGGGAGAAAAACTGTTTTTT. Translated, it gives CASSLRSGEKLFF.

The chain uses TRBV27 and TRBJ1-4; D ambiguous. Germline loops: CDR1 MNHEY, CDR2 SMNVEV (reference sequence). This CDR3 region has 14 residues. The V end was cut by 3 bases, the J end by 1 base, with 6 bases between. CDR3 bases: TGTGCCAGCAGTTTCGCAGGAACTAATGAAAAACTGTTTTTT. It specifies CASSFAGTNEKLFF.

DNA for the CDR3: TGCGCCAGTCTACTAGGGGAGACCCAGTACTTC. Protein sequence: CASLLGETQYF. This chain uses TRBV5-1 with TRBJ2-5; tentatively, D is TRBD2 (5 bases). This CDR3 contains 11 residues. The V and J ends lost 8 bases and 5 bases respectively, with 10 bases between them. Germline CDR1 and CDR2: SGHRS and YFSETQ.

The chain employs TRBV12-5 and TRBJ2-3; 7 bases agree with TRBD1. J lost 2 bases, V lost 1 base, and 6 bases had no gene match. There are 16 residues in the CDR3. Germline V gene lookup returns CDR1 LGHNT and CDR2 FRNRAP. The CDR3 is CASGLALGGDTDTQYF. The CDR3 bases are TGTGCTAGTGGTTTGGCCCTAGGGGGCGACACAGATACGCAGTATTTT.

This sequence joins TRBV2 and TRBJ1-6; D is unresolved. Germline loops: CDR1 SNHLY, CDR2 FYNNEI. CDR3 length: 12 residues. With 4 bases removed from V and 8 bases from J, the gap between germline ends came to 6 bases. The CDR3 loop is CASSGEHSPLHF. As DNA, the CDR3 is TGTGCCAGCAGTGGGGAGCATTCACCCCTCCACTTT. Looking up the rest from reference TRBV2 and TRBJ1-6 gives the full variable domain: EPEVTQTPSHQVTQMGQEVILRCVPISNHLYFYWYRQILGQKVEFLVSFYNNEISEKSEIFDDQFSVERPDGSNFTLKIRSTKLEDSAMYFCASSGEHSPLHFGNGTRLTVT.

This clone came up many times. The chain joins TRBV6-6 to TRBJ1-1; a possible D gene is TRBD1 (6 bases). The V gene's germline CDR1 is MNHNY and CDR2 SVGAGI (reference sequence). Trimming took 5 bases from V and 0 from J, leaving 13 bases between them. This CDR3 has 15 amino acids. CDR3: CASSTWDKLNTEAFF. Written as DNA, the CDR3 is TGTGCCAGCAGTACGTGGGACAAATTGAACACTGAAGCTTTCTTT.

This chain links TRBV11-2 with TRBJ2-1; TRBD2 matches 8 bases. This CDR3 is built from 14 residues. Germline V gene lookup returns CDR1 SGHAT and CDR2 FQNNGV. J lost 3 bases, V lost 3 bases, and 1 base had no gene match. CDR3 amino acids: CASSFRGGYNEQFF. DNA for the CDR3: TGTGCCAGCAGCTTTCGGGGGGGCTACAATGAGCAGTTCTTC.

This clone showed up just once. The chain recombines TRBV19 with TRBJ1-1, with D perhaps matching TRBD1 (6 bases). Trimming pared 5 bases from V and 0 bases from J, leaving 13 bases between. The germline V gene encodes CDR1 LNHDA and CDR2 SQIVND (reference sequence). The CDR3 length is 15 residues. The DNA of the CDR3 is TGTGCCAGTAGTCCTTACGGGACATTGAACACTGAAGCTTTCTTT. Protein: CASSPYGTLNTEAFF.

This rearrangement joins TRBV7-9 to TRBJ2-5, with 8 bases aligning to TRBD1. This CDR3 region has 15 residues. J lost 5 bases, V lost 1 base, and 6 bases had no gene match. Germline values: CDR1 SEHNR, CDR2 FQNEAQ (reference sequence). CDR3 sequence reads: CASSLGGRGLETQYF. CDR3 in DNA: TGTGCCAGCAGCTTAGGGGGCAGGGGGCTGGAGACCCAGTACTTC.

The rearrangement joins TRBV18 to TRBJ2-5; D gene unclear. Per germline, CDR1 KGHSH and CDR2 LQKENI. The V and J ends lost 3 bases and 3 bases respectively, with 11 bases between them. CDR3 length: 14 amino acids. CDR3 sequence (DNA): TGTGCCAGCTCACCCGAGGTGCGCGAAGAGACCCAGTACTTC. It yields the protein CASSPEVREETQYF. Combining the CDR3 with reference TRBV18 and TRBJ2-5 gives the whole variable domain NAGVMQNPRHLVRRRGQEARLRCSPMKGHSHVYWYRQLPEEGLKFMVYLQKENIIDESGMPKERFSAEFPKEGPSILRIQQVVRGDSAAYFCASSPEVREETQYFGPGTRLLVL.

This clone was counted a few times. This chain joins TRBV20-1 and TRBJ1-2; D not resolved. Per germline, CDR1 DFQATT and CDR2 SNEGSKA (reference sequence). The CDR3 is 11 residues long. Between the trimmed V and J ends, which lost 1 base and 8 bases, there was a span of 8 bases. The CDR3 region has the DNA TGCAGTGCTAGAGGGAGAGAGGGCTACACCTTC. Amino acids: CSARGREGYTF.

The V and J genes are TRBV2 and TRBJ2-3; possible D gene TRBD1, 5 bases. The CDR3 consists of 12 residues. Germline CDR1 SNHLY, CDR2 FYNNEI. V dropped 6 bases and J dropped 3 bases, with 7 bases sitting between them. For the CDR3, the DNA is TGTGCCAGCAGAACAGGAACAGATACGCAGTATTTT. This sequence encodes CASRTGTDTQYF.

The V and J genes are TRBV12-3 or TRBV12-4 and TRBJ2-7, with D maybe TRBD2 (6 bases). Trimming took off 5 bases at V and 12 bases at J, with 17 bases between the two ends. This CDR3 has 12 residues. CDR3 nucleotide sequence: TGTGCCAGCAGTCTCTTGGACTATGATCGGTACTTC. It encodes CASSLLDYDRYF.

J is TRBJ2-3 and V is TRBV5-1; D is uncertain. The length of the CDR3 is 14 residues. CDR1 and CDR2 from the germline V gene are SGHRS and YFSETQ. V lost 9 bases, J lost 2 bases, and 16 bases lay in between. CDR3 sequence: CATFVGGLTDTQYF. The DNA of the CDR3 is TGCGCCACCTTCGTAGGCGGTCTCACAGATACGCAGTATTTT.

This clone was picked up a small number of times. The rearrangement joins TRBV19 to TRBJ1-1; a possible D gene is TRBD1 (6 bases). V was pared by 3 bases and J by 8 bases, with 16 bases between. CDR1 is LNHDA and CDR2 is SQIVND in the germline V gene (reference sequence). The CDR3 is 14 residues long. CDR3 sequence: CASSIRAGVREAFF. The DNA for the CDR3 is TGTGCCAGTAGTATTAGGGCAGGGGTGAGGGAAGCTTTCTTT.

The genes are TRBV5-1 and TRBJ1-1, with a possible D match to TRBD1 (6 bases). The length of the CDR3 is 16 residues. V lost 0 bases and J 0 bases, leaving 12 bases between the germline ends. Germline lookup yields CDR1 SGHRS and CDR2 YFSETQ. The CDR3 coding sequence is TGCGCCAGCAGCTTGGATGGACAGACAATGAACACTGAAGCTTTCTTT. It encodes CASSLDGQTMNTEAFF.

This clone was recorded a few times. The CDR3 DNA sequence: TGTGCCACCAAATCTCACAGAGAAGAGACCCAGTACTTC. It codes for CATKSHREETQYF. The gene calls are TRBV10-3 and TRBJ2-5, with D unclear. The CDR3 is made up of 13 amino acids. Trimming stripped 10 bases from V and 3 bases from J, with 15 bases between. Germline CDR1 reads ENHRY; CDR2 reads SYGVKD.

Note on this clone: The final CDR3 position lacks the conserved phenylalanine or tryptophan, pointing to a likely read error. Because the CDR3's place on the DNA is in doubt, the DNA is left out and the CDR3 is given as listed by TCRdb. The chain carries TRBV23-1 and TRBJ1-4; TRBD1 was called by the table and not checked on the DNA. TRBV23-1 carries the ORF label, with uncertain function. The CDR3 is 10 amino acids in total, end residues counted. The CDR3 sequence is CASSPGHLWI.

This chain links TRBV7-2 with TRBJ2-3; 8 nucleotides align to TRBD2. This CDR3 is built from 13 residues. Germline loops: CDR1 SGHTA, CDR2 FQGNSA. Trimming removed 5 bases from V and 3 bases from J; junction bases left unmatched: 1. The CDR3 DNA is TGTGCCAGCAGCCGGGGGGGAACAGATACGCAGTATTTT. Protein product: CASSRGGTDTQYF. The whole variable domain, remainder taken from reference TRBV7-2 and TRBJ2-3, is GAGVSQSPSNKVTEKGKDVELRCDPISGHTALYWYRQSLGQGLEFLIYFQGNSAPDKSGLPSDRFSAERTGGSVSTLTIQRTQQEDSAVYLCASSRGGTDTQYFGPGTRLTVL.

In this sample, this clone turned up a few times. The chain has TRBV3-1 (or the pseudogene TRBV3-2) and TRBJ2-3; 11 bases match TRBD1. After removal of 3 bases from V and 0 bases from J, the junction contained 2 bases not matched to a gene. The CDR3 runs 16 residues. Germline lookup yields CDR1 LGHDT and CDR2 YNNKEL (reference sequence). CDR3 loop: CASSHGQGASTDTQYF. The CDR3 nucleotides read TGTGCCAGCAGCCACGGACAGGGGGCGAGCACAGATACGCAGTATTTT.

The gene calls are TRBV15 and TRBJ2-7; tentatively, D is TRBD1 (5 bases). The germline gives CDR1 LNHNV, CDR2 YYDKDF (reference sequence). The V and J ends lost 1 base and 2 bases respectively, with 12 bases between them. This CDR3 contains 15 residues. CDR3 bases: TGTGCCACCAGCAGAGGGCAGGACATGGCCTACGAGCAGTACTTC. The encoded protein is CATSRGQDMAYEQYF. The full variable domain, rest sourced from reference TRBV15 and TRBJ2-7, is DAMVIQNPRYQVTQFGKPVTLSCSQTLNHNVMYWYQQKSSQAPKLLFHYYDKDFNNEADTPDNFQSRRPNTSFCFLDIRSPGLGDTAMYLCATSRGQDMAYEQYFGPGTRLTVT.

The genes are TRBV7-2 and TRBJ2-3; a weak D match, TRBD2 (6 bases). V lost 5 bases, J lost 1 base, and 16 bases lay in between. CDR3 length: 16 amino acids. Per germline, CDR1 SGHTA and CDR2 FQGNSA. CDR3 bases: TGTGCCAGCAGCCCCGGGACTCCCCCGGGCACAGATACGCAGTATTTT. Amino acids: CASSPGTPPGTDTQYF.

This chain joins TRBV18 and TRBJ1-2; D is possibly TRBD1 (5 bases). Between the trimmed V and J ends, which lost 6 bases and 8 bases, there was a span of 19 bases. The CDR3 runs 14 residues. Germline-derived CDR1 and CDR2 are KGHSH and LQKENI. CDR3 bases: TGTGCCAGCTCCCTCGGGGGAGGCCCTCAAGGCTACACCTTC. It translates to CASSLGGGPQGYTF.